These 21 T cell receptor beta chains share one sample of origin, sequenced in a study of blood T cell repertoires in COVID-19. Clones were read by immunoSEQ multiplex PCR, and TCRdb kept only the in-frame ones, dropping some. This sample has about 83,000 clones, with 80% to 90% found just once. The sample comprised peripheral blood. These receptors all come from an elderly woman with acute or convalescent COVID-19.

V and J are TRBV2 and TRBJ1-1; TRBD1 matches at 8 bases. The CDR3 length is 13 residues. The J segment lost 6 bases and the V segment lost 3 bases, leaving 3 bases of the junction unmatched. Germline values: CDR1 SNHLY, CDR2 FYNNEI. The chain's CDR3 is CASSDGQGSEAFF. CDR3 coding DNA: TGTGCCAGCAGTGACGGACAGGGCTCTGAAGCTTTCTTT.

There are a few counts of this clone. This sequence joins TRBV6-2 or TRBV6-3 and TRBJ2-7, with 7 bases matching TRBD2. CDR3 size: 15 residues. Germline V gene lookup returns CDR1 MNHEY and CDR2 SVGEGT. Unmatched junction bases numbered 12, after V lost 3 bases and J lost 7 bases. The CDR3 sequence: CASSYGGEGRREQYF. The CDR3 coding sequence is TGTGCCAGCAGTTATGGAGGGGAGGGTCGCCGGGAGCAGTACTTC.

The chain combines TRBV5-4 with TRBJ2-7, with D perhaps TRBD1 (6 bases). CDR1 and CDR2 from the germline V gene are SGHNT and YYREEE (reference sequence). V lost 3 bases and J lost 0, with 10 bases in between. There are 14 residues in the CDR3. The CDR3 spells CASSSMTGSYEQYF. The DNA for the CDR3 is TGTGCCAGCAGCTCTATGACAGGCTCCTACGAGCAGTACTTC.

This chain connects TRBV19 to TRBJ1-5; 7 bases agree with TRBD1. Germline trimming cut 0 bases from V and 8 bases from J; bases unmatched to any gene: 4. CDR3 length equals 14 residues. Germline V gene sequence: CDR1 LNHDA, CDR2 SQIVND (reference sequence). In DNA form, the CDR3 reads TGTGCCAGTAGTATAGAAGGGGGCGGGAAGCCCCAGCATTTT. Translation: CASSIEGGGKPQHF.

This clone was picked up a small number of times. This chain links TRBV2 with TRBJ2-3, with 8 nucleotides matching TRBD2. The CDR3 runs to 17 residues. The germline CDR1 and CDR2 sequences are SNHLY and FYNNEI. V shed 6 bases, J shed 0 bases, and the junction held 11 bases outside the gene matches. CDR3 residues: CASRVRSGGESTDTQYF. The CDR3 bases are TGTGCCAGCAGAGTTCGAAGCGGGGGAGAGAGCACAGATACGCAGTATTTT.

This clone was seen more than once but under ten times. The chain couples TRBV18 to TRBJ2-5; 7 bases map to TRBD1. Germline loops: CDR1 KGHSH, CDR2 LQKENI. The trim removed 6 bases at V and 4 bases at J, leaving 8 bases unmatched. This CDR3 comprises 14 residues. The CDR3 DNA follows: TGTGCCAGCTCGCTGCGGACAGGCCGAGAGACCCAGTACTTC. It translates to CASSLRTGRETQYF.

CDR3 in DNA: TGCGCCAGCAGTCGAGGGACAGATGGAAACACCATATATTTT. Translating it yields CASSRGTDGNTIYF. This chain links TRBV10-2 with TRBJ1-3; 7 nucleotides align to TRBD1. CDR3 length: 14 amino acids. CDR1 is WSHSY and CDR2 is SAAADI in the germline V gene. The V gene end was trimmed by 5 bases and the J gene end by 3 bases; junction bases not matched to a gene: 4.

V gene TRBV27 combines with J gene TRBJ1-2; TRBD1 aligns across 9 bases. Germline lookup yields CDR1 MNHEY and CDR2 SMNVEV (reference sequence). The CDR3 is 14 amino acids. J lost 8 bases, V lost 6 bases, and 10 bases had no gene match. The CDR3 DNA follows: TGTGCCAGCAGACCCCCGGGACAGGGAAGAGGCTACACCTTC. As protein: CASRPPGQGRGYTF.

This clone was counted between two and nine times. This chain links TRBV6-5 with TRBJ1-4, with D hard to call. CDR3 length: 13 residues. The germline V and J ends were trimmed by 6 bases and 3 bases, with 8 bases remaining between them. Germline CDR1 reads MNHEY; CDR2 reads SVGAGI. DNA for the CDR3: TGTGCCAGCAGGGCACAGCCTAATGAAAAACTGTTTTTT. Translated, it gives CASRAQPNEKLFF.

This clone is categorized as medium-sized. The sample contains more than one DNA sequence encoding this CDR3. This chain uses TRBV6-1 with TRBJ1-2, with a tentative D call TRBD1 (5 bases). Trimming took off 0 bases at V and 3 bases at J, with 8 bases between the two ends. The CDR3 extends over 14 amino acids. Germline V CDR1 and CDR2: MNHNS, SASEGT. Here the CDR3 DNA reads TGTGCCAGCAGTGAAGCCCAAGGGGACTATGGCTACACCTTC. Translating gives CASSEAQGDYGYTF.

This chain connects TRBV7-9 to TRBJ1-2, with TRBD1 as a possible D gene (5 bases). Per germline, CDR1 SEHNR and CDR2 FQNEAQ (reference sequence). The germline V and J ends were trimmed by 1 base and 4 bases, with 13 bases remaining between them. The length of the CDR3 is 15 residues. In DNA, the CDR3 is TGTGCCAGCAGCTTAGTCCTAGGGGCGGCCTATGGCTACACCTTC. Translated, it gives CASSLVLGAAYGYTF.

The J gene is TRBJ1-4, the V gene TRBV4-1; 7 bases agree with TRBD1. The V gene's germline CDR1 is MGHRA and CDR2 YSYEKL. The CDR3 loop spans 14 amino acids. V gave up 5 bases and J gave up 12 bases; unmatched junction bases: 12. The CDR3 loop reads CASSSSGQQVELFF. CDR3 coding DNA: TGCGCCAGCAGCAGCTCGGGACAGCAAGTGGAACTGTTTTTT.

The chain is built from TRBV7-3 and TRBJ1-2, with 8 nucleotides matching TRBD1. The junction had 10 bases not matched to a gene; V was cut back by 4 bases and J by 6 bases. The CDR3 is made up of 15 amino acids. Per germline, CDR1 SGHTA and CDR2 FQGTGA. This CDR3 reads CASSYGTGQTNGYTF. CDR3 DNA: TGTGCCAGCAGCTATGGGACAGGCCAAACTAATGGCTACACCTTC.

There are a few counts of this clone. This chain uses TRBV7-2 with TRBJ1-1; 11 bases map to TRBD1. The CDR3 sequence is 14 residues long. V dropped 5 bases and J dropped 10; count of bases not matched to a gene: 9. Germline CDR1 SGHTA, CDR2 FQGNSA. CDR3 amino acids: CASSQRDRGKGAFF. CDR3 DNA: TGTGCCAGCAGCCAACGGGACAGGGGGAAGGGAGCTTTCTTT.

V and J are TRBV19 and TRBJ1-2; no clear D gene. The germline V gene has CDR1 LNHDA and CDR2 SQIVND (reference sequence). The CDR3 length is 13 residues. Trimming removed 3 bases at V and 8 bases at J, with 13 bases between. CDR3 loop: CASSIAQTGGYTF. DNA for the CDR3: TGTGCCAGTAGTATCGCCCAAACGGGAGGCTACACCTTC.

This chain links TRBV7-8 with TRBJ2-5; no reliable D call. V was shortened by 3 bases and J by 5 bases, with 7 bases between the two germline ends. Germline V gene sequence: CDR1 SGHVS, CDR2 FQNEAQ. This CDR3 has 12 residues. Here the CDR3 reads CASSFPRETQYF. CDR3 DNA: TGTGCCAGCAGCTTCCCGCGGGAGACCCAGTACTTC. The full variable domain, rest sourced from reference TRBV7-8 and TRBJ2-5, is GAGVSQSPRYKVAKRGQDVALRCDPISGHVSLFWYQQALGQGPEFLTYFQNEAQLDKSGLPSDRFFAERPEGSVSTLKIQRTQQEDSAVYLCASSFPRETQYFGPGTRLLVL.

The chain links TRBV6-5 to TRBJ1-5; maybe TRBD1 (6 bases). Per the germline V gene, CDR1 is MNHEY and CDR2 is SVGAGI. This CDR3 comprises 15 residues. V lost 6 bases to trimming and J lost 1 base, with 13 bases between them. The CDR3 reads CASRTDSLSNQPQHF. CDR3 sequence (DNA): TGTGCCAGCAGAACGGACAGCCTGAGCAATCAGCCCCAGCATTTT.

The chain has TRBV7-2 and TRBJ2-3; no reliable D call. Germline loops: CDR1 SGHTA, CDR2 FQGNSA. V dropped 7 bases and J dropped 6 bases, with 17 bases sitting between them. There are 14 residues in the CDR3. CDR3 DNA: TGTGCCAGCACAACTCGGAGCTTGACGGATACGCAGTATTTT. It codes for CASTTRSLTDTQYF.

V and J are TRBV27 and TRBJ1-6, with 9 bases that match TRBD1. J lost 7 bases, V lost 5 bases, and 6 bases had no gene match. Germline CDR1 MNHEY, CDR2 SMNVEV (reference sequence). This CDR3 has 15 amino acids. CDR3 residues: CASSLRQGDNSPLHF. The CDR3 DNA reads TGTGCCAGCAGTCTCAGACAGGGGGACAATTCACCCCTCCACTTT.

The chain couples TRBV27 to TRBJ2-2; a weak D match, TRBD2 (6 bases). The germline CDR1 and CDR2 sequences are MNHEY and SMNVEV (reference sequence). This CDR3 comprises 16 residues. Trimming pared 6 bases from V and 6 bases from J, leaving 20 bases between. CDR3 coding DNA: TGTGCCAGCAGGCCTAACCGGGGGAGATTCTCCGGGGAGCTGTTTTTT. Protein: CASRPNRGRFSGELFF.

V gene TRBV28 combines with J gene TRBJ1-2, with TRBD1 identical over 8 bases. Germline CDR1 and CDR2: MDHEN and SYDVKM. The CDR3 has 15 residues. Losses at the gene ends were 5 bases for V and 8 bases for J; bases not matched to a gene: 13. CDR3 nucleotides: TGTGCCAGCAGTAGTGCGGGACAGGTACTTCCGGGCTACACCTTC. Protein sequence: CASSSAGQVLPGYTF.